This section outlines one T cell receptor (beta chain) sequence together with its context. Its antigen is unidentified. Generated by immunoSEQ multiplex PCR, the TCRdb table keeps only in-frame clones and is missing some. In the table there are about 79,000 clones, around four fifths of which are singletons. This specimen comes from a study of T cell responses to AZD1222 COVID-19 vaccine. Study-wide results and limits: Donors skewed white British and female; clonal diversity was possibly underestimated. Spike-wide vaccine-associated CD4 TCRs dominated at 160-218 and 743-854.

This CDR3 has 16 amino acids. V lost 0 bases to trimming and J lost 0 bases, with 12 bases between them. The germline CDR1 and CDR2 sequences are SGDLS and YYNGEE. The clonotype originates from an adult who received the AZD1222 COVID-19 vaccine. The sequencing used peripheral blood, collected 28 days after the second AZD1222 dose. The chain uses TRBV9 and TRBJ1-1; possible D gene TRBD1, 5 bases. CDR3 DNA: TGTGCCAGCAGCGTAGCCGCTTTGGGGGTGAACACTGAAGCTTTCTTT. Encoded protein: CASSVAALGVNTEAFF.